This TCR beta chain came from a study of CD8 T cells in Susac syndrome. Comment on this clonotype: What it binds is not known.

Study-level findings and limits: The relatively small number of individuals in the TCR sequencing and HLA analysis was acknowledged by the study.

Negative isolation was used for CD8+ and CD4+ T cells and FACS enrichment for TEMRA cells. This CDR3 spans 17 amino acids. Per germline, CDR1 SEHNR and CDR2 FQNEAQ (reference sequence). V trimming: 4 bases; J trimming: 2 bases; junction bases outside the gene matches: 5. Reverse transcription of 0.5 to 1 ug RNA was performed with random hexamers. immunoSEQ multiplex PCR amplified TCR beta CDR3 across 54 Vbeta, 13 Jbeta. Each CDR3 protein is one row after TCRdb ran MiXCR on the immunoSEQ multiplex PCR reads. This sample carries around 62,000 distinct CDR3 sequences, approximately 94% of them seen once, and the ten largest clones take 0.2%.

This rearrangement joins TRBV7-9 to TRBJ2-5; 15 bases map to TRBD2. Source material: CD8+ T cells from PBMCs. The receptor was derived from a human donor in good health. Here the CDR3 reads CASSWTSGGARQETQYF. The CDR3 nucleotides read TGTGCCAGCAGCTGGACTAGCGGGGGGGCCCGGCAAGAGACCCAGTACTTC.